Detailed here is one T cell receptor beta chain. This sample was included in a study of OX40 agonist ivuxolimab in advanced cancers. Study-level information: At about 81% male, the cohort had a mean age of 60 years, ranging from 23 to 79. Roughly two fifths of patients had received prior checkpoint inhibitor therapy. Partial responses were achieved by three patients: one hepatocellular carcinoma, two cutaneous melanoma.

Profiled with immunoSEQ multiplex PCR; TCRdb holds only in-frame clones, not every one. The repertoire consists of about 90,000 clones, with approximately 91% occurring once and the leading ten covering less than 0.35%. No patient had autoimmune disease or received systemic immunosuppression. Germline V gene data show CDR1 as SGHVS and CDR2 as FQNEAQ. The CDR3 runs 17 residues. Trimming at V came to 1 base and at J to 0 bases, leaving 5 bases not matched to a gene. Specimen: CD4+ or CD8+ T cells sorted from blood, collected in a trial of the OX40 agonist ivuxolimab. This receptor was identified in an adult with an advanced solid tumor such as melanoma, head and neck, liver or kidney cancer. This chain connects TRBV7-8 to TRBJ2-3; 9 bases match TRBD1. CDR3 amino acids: CASSLVPGTGSTDTQYF. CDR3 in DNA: TGTGCCAGCAGCTTAGTCCCCGGGACAGGGAGCACAGATACGCAGTATTTT.